This section outlines one TCR beta chain sequence together with its context. What it binds is not known. This sample is part of a study of siplizumab effects on memory and regulatory T cells. The study, taken as a whole, reports: Suppressive function of proliferating Tregs from siplizumab cultures was not confirmed. Apparently more diverse than memory cells, naive T cells also seemed major alloresponse contributors. Treg-derived clones made up an average of approximately 70% of mappable alloreactive CD4+ clones with siplizumab and about 26% in controls.

Trimming pared 1 base from V and 10 bases from J, leaving 8 bases between. Germline assignment: CDR1 SGHTA and CDR2 FQGNSA. The CDR3 runs to 13 residues. Approximately 100,000 TCR templates per sample were sequenced. Some clones are missing from TCRdb's copy, which holds only in-frame ones; the method was immunoSEQ multiplex PCR. The sample has some 97,000 clones; 91% are singletons. The sample comprised CD4+ T cells sorted from blood. V is TRBV7-2 and J is TRBJ1-6; D uncertain. The sequence came from a human donor in good health. The CDR3 DNA sequence: TGTGCCAGCAGCTTAGGTATGCGGTCACCCCTCCACTTT. It codes for CASSLGMRSPLHF.